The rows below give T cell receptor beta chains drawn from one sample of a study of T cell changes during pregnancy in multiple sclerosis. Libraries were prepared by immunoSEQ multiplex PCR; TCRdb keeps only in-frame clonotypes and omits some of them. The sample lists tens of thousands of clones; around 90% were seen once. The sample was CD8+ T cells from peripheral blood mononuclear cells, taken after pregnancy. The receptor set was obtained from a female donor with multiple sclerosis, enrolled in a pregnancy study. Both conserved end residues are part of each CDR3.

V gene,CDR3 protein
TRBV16,CASSQGTGVGYTF
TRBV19,CASSIHETGGDPYNSPLHF
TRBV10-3,CAISTGIIDTQYF
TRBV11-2,CASSYPRQGSGTEAFF
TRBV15,CAVQDRRNQPQHF
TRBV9,CASSVVAGDEQYF
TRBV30,CAWSVQASGGNIQYF
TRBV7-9,CASSLAGGPNTGELFF
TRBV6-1,CASSEVGAGAYGYTF
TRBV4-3,CASSQGAPDSGNTIYF
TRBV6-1,CASSEAGAGARNYGYTF
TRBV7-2,CASSLVFQGKRYEQYF
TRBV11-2,CASSLRNRISEQYF
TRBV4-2,CASSQDRQGANYGYTF
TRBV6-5,CASSYSSGRSGYTF
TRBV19,CASKEVLLDIQYF
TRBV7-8,CASMVGTRTDTQYF
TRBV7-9,CASSPSPGTGGTYGNTIYF
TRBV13,CASSLGQGYGYTF
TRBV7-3,CASSWTGGADTQYF
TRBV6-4,CASSDARGGTGELFF
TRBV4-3,CASSQVTWQDTGELFF
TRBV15,CATSSPGQGEDEQFF
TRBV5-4,CASSFGGDTEAFF
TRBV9,CASSVESPGQQYF
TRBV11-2,CASSLTGGDEQFF
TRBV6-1,CASSEALEWHTQYF
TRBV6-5,CASSYFVPGLHNGYTF
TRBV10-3,CAISELEDSITGELFF
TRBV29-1,CSVPGQRAGELFF
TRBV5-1,CASSLSVRGTEAFF
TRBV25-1,CASSPTLGQIHEQFF
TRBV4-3,CASSQDSSYEQYF
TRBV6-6,CASSTLDGTNTGELFF
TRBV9,CASSVGQGSNEAFF
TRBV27,CASSLGGQGNIQYF
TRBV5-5,CASSLSSSYEQYF
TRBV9,CASSVARVPPSGANVLTF
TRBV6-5,CASAGSGDSNEKLFF
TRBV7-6,CASSSPPSGANTGELFF
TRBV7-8,CASSLVGAGARRTQYF
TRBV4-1,CASSQTGTDTQYF